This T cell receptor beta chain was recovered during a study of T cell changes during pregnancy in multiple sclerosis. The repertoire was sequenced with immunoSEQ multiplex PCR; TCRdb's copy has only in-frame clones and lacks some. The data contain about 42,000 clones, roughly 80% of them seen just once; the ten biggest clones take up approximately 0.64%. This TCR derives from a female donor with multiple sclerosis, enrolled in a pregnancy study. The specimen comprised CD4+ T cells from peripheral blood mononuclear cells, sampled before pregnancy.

The CDR3 here is CASSYARDFPEQYF. The CDR3 DNA reads as TGTGCCAGCAGTTACGCGAGGGACTTTCCCGAGCAGTACTTC. J is TRBJ2-7 and V is TRBV6-5, with TRBD2 as a possible D gene (6 bases). The V end lost 2 bases, the J end lost 6 bases, and 14 bases lay between the germline ends. Germline-derived CDR1 and CDR2 are MNHEY and SVGAGI. The CDR3 contains 14 residues.